The 14 T cell receptor beta chains given below trace back to one sample, sequenced in a study of T cell responses to AZD1222 COVID-19 vaccine. Using immunoSEQ multiplex PCR, the repertoire was profiled, and TCRdb retains in-frame clones only, with some absent. This repertoire shows 200,000 to 300,000 clones, approximately 95% found once; its top ten account for roughly 0.6%. The sequenced sample was peripheral blood, obtained on day 0 of AZD1222 vaccination. Receptor source: an adult in good health.

The chain employs TRBV6-1 and TRBJ1-1; D perhaps matches TRBD1 (5 bases). This CDR3 has 14 residues. Germline CDR1 MNHNS, CDR2 SASEGT. V lost 3 bases, J lost 1 base, and 9 bases lay in between. The CDR3 sequence: CASSEAGQNTEAFF. The DNA for the CDR3 is TGTGCCAGCAGTGAGGCGGGGCAGAACACTGAAGCTTTCTTT.

The chain links TRBV21-1 to TRBJ2-7. TRBV21-1 is recorded as a pseudogene. The CDR3 totals 11 residues. The CDR3 nucleotides read TGTGCCAGCAGCCCGAAAGAAGAGCAGTACTTC. Its translation: CASSPKEEQYF.

The chain carries TRBV7-3 and TRBJ2-1, with D unclear. Germline V gives CDR1 SGHTA, CDR2 FQGTGA. V gave up 5 bases and J gave up 4 bases, with 18 bases separating them. CDR3 length equals 16 residues. The CDR3 loop reads CASSPPGSRAYNEQFF. CDR3 coding DNA: TGTGCCAGCAGCCCCCCTGGCTCAAGGGCTTACAATGAGCAGTTCTTC. The full variable domain, completed using reference TRBV7-3 and TRBJ2-1, is GAGVSQTPSNKVTEKGKYVELRCDPISGHTALYWYRQSLGQGPEFLIYFQGTGAADDSGLPNDRFFAVRPEGSVSTLKIQRTERGDSAVYLCASSPPGSRAYNEQFFGPGTRLTVL.

The rearrangement links TRBV9 to TRBJ2-7; 9 nucleotides agree with TRBD1. CDR3 length: 15 amino acids. CDR1 is SGDLS and CDR2 is YYNGEE in the germline V gene. Trimming cost V 0 bases and J 4 bases; bases outside gene matches: 5. The CDR3 sequence: CASSVDGTGYYEQYF. CDR3 nucleotide sequence: TGTGCCAGCAGCGTAGATGGGACAGGGTATTACGAGCAGTACTTC.

J is TRBJ2-3 and V is TRBV9; 8 nucleotides agree with TRBD1. Germline trimming cut 3 bases from V and 1 base from J; bases unmatched to any gene: 4. The CDR3 totals 15 residues. CDR1 SGDLS and CDR2 YYNGEE come from the germline V gene. The CDR3 sequence: CASSATGQGTDTQYF. The CDR3 nucleotides read TGTGCCAGCAGCGCGACGGGACAGGGCACAGATACGCAGTATTTT.

This sequence joins TRBV6-4 and TRBJ1-2; D gene ambiguous. Trimming left V 3 bases short and J 8 bases short, with 4 bases between. Germline V CDR1 and CDR2: MRHNA, SNTAGT. The CDR3 spans 10 residues. The CDR3: CASSEGGYTF. In nucleotides, the CDR3 is TGTGCCAGCAGTGAAGGAGGCTACACCTTC.

V usage is TRBV3-1 (or the pseudogene TRBV3-2) and J usage is TRBJ1-2; a possible D gene is TRBD1 (5 bases). This CDR3 has 14 amino acids. Germline loops: CDR1 LGHDT, CDR2 YNNKEL (reference sequence). Trimming stripped 0 bases from V and 8 bases from J, with 13 bases between. The CDR3 region is CASSQDVGVVGYTF. The DNA for the CDR3 is TGTGCCAGCAGCCAAGATGTGGGGGTGGTGGGCTACACCTTC.

This rearrangement joins TRBV4-1 to TRBJ1-4; 7 positions match TRBD1. Germline-derived CDR1 and CDR2 are MGHRA and YSYEKL. The CDR3 length is 14 residues. The ends lost 3 bases at V and 4 bases at J; junction bases unmatched: 2. Written as DNA, the CDR3 is TGCGCCAGCAGCCAGGGACAGCGTAATGAAAAACTGTTTTTT. Translating gives CASSQGQRNEKLFF.

V gene TRBV29-1 combines with J gene TRBJ1-4, with 9 bases identical to TRBD1. CDR1 and CDR2 from the germline V gene are SQVTM and ANQGSEA. The CDR3 totals 12 residues. V shed 6 bases, J shed 7 bases, and the junction held 3 bases outside the gene matches. The CDR3 nucleotides are TGCAGCGTGGGACAGGGCCCTGAAAAACTGTTTTTT. Protein: CSVGQGPEKLFF.

This clone was detected only once. The J gene is TRBJ2-3, the V gene TRBV14; a possible D gene is TRBD2 (6 bases). V lost 4 bases to trimming and J lost 4 bases, with 18 bases between them. The CDR3 is 16 residues long. The V gene's germline CDR1 is SGHDN and CDR2 FVKESK. The chain's CDR3 is CASSPLRGGTADTQYF. CDR3 coding DNA: TGTGCCAGCAGCCCCCTTCGGGGCGGGACCGCAGATACGCAGTATTTT.

This clone was detected only once. The chain employs TRBV28 and TRBJ1-5; D might be TRBD1 (6 bases). The V and J ends lost 8 bases and 0 bases respectively, with 11 bases between them. Per germline, CDR1 MDHEN and CDR2 SYDVKM. The CDR3 is 14 amino acids. This CDR3 is CASVGTLSNQPQHF. CDR3 in DNA: TGTGCCAGCGTCGGGACACTTAGCAATCAGCCCCAGCATTTT.

Worth noting for this clone: The sample holds other DNA sequences that translate to the same CDR3. The chain has TRBV7-2 and TRBJ2-7, with D maybe TRBD1 (5 bases). Germline values: CDR1 SGHTA, CDR2 FQGNSA. The germline V and J ends were trimmed by 1 base and 4 bases, with 8 bases remaining between them. The CDR3 has 13 amino acids. CDR3 in DNA: TGTGCCAGCAGCTTAGGCAGGGTGTACGAGCAGTACTTC. Translated: CASSLGRVYEQYF.

V gene TRBV28 combines with J gene TRBJ2-7; TRBD1 matches at 9 bases. The CDR3 has 11 residues. CDR1 is MDHEN and CDR2 is SYDVKM in the germline V gene. J was trimmed by 13 bases and V by 5 bases; bases with no gene match: 6. The CDR3, as DNA: TGTGCCAGCAGTGATCGGGACAGGGTATACTTC. Translating gives CASSDRDRVYF.

The chain employs TRBV28 and TRBJ2-5; 8 bases line up with TRBD1. With V trimmed by 6 bases and J by 3 bases, 3 bases remained unmatched. From germline, CDR1 is MDHEN and CDR2 SYDVKM. The CDR3 extends over 13 amino acids. For the CDR3, the DNA is TGTGCCAGCAGCCTGGACAGGGAAGAGACCCAGTACTTC. As protein: CASSLDREETQYF.